Detailed here is one T cell receptor beta chain. Its antigen remains unidentified. No clone much larger than this one lies a single base away; base qualities are absent. Counted from cysteine to phenylalanine, this CDR3 has 15 amino acids. CDR3 DNA is the only sequence kept; it has 45 bases, read in frame from the first base. V and J lose 1 base and 4 bases, and a span of 8 bases separates them. As encoded in the germline V gene (reference sequence), CDR1 is SEHNR while CDR2 is FQNEAQ. The cohort consisted of hundreds of healthy bone marrow donors. All cohort members were sampled while nominally healthy, although unrecorded immune exposures were likely present. The donor was CMV seronegative and was included in the group of about 350 seronegative cohort members. Every donor gave a peripheral blood sample, and the peripheral blood mononuclear cells from that sample were used for TCR beta sequencing. The Qiagen DNeasy Blood Extraction Kit was used to extract genomic DNA from the blood cell samples.

The library was generated by the immunoSEQ multiplex PCR assay. For the multiplex PCR, a mixture combining 60 forward primers for TCR Vbeta segments and 13 reverse primers for TCR Jbeta segments was used. A multiplex PCR assay on genomic DNA amplified the CDR3 region of rearranged TCR beta genes. The amplified TCR beta libraries were sequenced on the Illumina HiSeq System as 87-base-pair reads. The authors' pipeline ran thus. A later analysis counted about 80 million unique TCR beta chains across the 700 or so repertoires, and 10 million to 11 million of these chains were shared by at least two donors. To remove PCR and sequencing errors, raw reads were error-corrected and collapsed into unique sequences using a nearest-neighbor algorithm that merged closely related sequences. To assign V, D and J gene segments, CDR3 sequences were aligned to IMGT reference sequences. For a sequence to be retained, a match of at least six nucleotides was required to both a V gene segment and a J gene segment. A rearrangement was called productive if the CDR3 had no stop codons and remained in frame with V and J, and every other rearrangement was called non-productive. Following IMGT convention, CDR3 was defined as the stretch from the second conserved V-encoded cysteine up to the conserved J-encoded phenylalanine. The earlier analysis of about 530 of the donors excluded any sequence lacking an unambiguous match to a single V gene segment. In an earlier analysis of several hundred of the donors, a V segment was called functional when productive rearrangements were above 56.7%, and segregating when the standard deviation between donors exceeded 5%. A statistical classification framework was built to diagnose cytomegalovirus status from the catalog of TCR beta chain sequences. In a later analysis, TCR nucleotide sequences were compared against IMGT/GENE-DB human TR gene sequences so that V and J genes could be assigned. Using the TCRdist pipeline, a later analysis assigned CDR3 sequences along with most-parsimonious VDJ recombination scenarios. In a later analysis, every TCR beta chain was defined by the combination of its CDR3 amino acid sequence and its V-gene family, and reads without a unique V-gene family were dropped. A later analysis removed roughly 590 highly shared, low-generation-probability nucleotide sequences to deal with suspected cross-contamination and a sequencing artifact. In a later analysis, a clonal expansion index was calculated for each public chain from normalized within-repertoire ranks of inferred template counts. Generation probabilities in a later analysis came from a VDJ recombination model fitted to out-of-frame rearrangements, and those results were checked against IGoR. Hypergeometric tests were used in a later analysis to score TCR-TCR, TCR-HLA and TCR-CMV co-occurrence, with a repertoire-size bias correction applied to the TCR pairs. A later analysis estimated false discovery rates by permuting HLA or CMV assignments 20 times. In a later analysis, co-occurring TCRs were grouped with DBSCAN, and TCRdist sequence similarity was added when clustering was performed within HLA-allele-positive subsets. Repertoires with fewer than 30,000 or more than 120,000 public chains were left out of co-occurrence clustering, as were four to six repertoires with anomalous nucleotide sharing. TCRdb re-hosts the immuneACCESS table, in-frame sequences only. Its copies lack some clones; in the studies checked, an unresolved V gene accounts for under half of them, and the cause for the rest is not known. The DNA was the basis for D and trimming; V, J and clone size are from that table. The table for this sample lists about 120,000 clones; roughly 79% of them were counted only once. The ten largest clones represent around 1.7% of the sample.

This specimen comes from a study of cytomegalovirus exposure and HLA in healthy donors (TCRdb year 2017). As for the study more broadly: According to an earlier analysis of 550 to 700 of the donors, about 179 million T cells yielded 90 million to 140 million unique TCR beta sequences and about 300 Gb of sequence data. A later analysis re-analyzed previously published TCR beta repertoires from 650 to 800 donors and added high-resolution HLA genotyping to study TCR occurrence patterns. HLA typing covered class I and class II loci at four-digit resolution. To decide whether each TCR beta V gene segment behaved as functional or pseudogenic, an earlier analysis of some 580 of the donors relied on high-throughput TCR beta sequencing. Rather than using new phenotypic data, the later analysis identified candidate immune exposures from TCR beta sequences and from how often those sequences occurred across donors. The T cell repertoires of 666 subjects were profiled by immunosequencing and related to cytomegalovirus serostatus. In a later genetic analysis, genome-wide SNP genotypes for about three fifths of the 666 donors were used, and that subset was treated as a discovery cohort. Donor age, sex, ethnicity and CMV serostatus were compiled alongside the repertoire data. An early release that covered several hundred HLA-typed donors contained about 290 gigabases of sequencing data and 85 million to 100 million unique TCR sequences. The study combined high-throughput TCR immunosequencing, statistical association of individual TCRs with disease status, and machine learning to predict cytomegalovirus infection status. Of the roughly 420 genotyped donors, approximately 81% were placed in the genetic ancestry cluster associated with self-reported Caucasian donors. The study aimed to test whether cataloging public T cell receptors could reveal signatures of past pathogen exposure. Every repertoire in the discovery cohort had been generated on one and the same sequencing platform. In addition to the first cohort of 666 subjects, a separate validation cohort of 100 to 150 different subjects was used. A handful of DR-DQ haplotypes were handled as single units for association and clustering because linkage in the cohort was strong. The number of donors typed differed by locus, with roughly 620-630 for A, B, C, DRB1 and DQB1, over 500 for DQA1, under 610 for DPA1, and under 490 for DPB1. Among some 400 genotyped donors of the cohort, an average of approximately 240,000 unique TCR beta nucleotide sequences was sequenced per donor, of which roughly 17% were non-productive.

What the authors observed across the whole study: Three of the identified cytomegalovirus-associated TCR beta chains were confirmed in vitro to be specific for cytomegalovirus antigens. Roughly uniform sequencing depth across donors was assumed in presence/absence analyses, although this assumption may not hold. In a later analysis, TCR association rates were found to vary across HLA loci, with the most associated TCRs seen for DRB1 alleles and the fewest for HLA-C alleles. The cohort was sequenced for TCR beta chains only, and without alpha or paired-chain data the features that could be detected were limited. In the study, 150 to 200 TCR beta chains were listed as associated with cytomegalovirus. A later analysis found that most CMV-associated TCR beta chains appeared HLA-restricted, with HLA associations seemingly driven largely by CMV exposure. A later genetic analysis associated a missense DCLRE1C variant with V-gene and J-gene trimming of TCR beta chains, and an independent cohort replicated the association. Strong co-occurrence of HLA alleles, especially DR and DQ, made assigning TCR associations to individual alleles difficult. CMV serostatus was the only immune exposure information available for the cohort. A group of highly shared sequence variants was considered likely to be a technical artifact of the sequencing pipeline. The classifier was reported to diagnose cytomegalovirus status with high specificity and sensitivity in both the original cohort and the validation cohort. Correlated functional status among segregating V segments might be attributable to linkage disequilibrium, but an unknown experimental factor could not be ruled out. In a later analysis, over 15,000 TCR beta sequences were associated with specific HLA alleles at a false discovery rate of 0.05. It was suggested by the authors that the approach could potentially be generalized to other disease states and immunological phenotypes. Most TCR sequences were seen in very few donors, while some public TCRs were found in many individuals. Because some donors lacked HLA typing at each locus, the association tests relied only on the typed subset. A further reported finding was that TCR beta sequences accurately predicted the HLA-A and HLA-B alleles for most subjects in the first cohort. In a later analysis, several top co-occurrence clusters were reported to appear linked to parvovirus B19, influenza, CMV and Epstein-Barr virus. Some IMGT-functional V segments, including TRBV6-2 and TRBV6-3, could not be told apart with the 87-base-pair reads, so those segments were excluded. According to a later genetic analysis, donors in an Asian-associated ancestry cluster had fewer N-insertions in productive TCRs than the approximately 690-donor mean. About 17 rarely observed V segments, including chromosome 9 orphons, were excluded from the earlier analysis of several hundred of the donors because counts were too low. In a later analysis, HLA-associated TCR beta chains showed more clonal expansion and lower generation probabilities than non-associated chains that were equally common. An earlier analysis of approximately 500 of the donors showed that most TCR beta V segments appeared in productive rearrangements either about 87% or about 30% of the time, which broadly matched IMGT annotations.

What was sequenced was PBMCs. This sequence uses TRBV7-9 and TRBJ1-6; the D gene assignment is ambiguous. The source is a woman under 30 in good health and CMV-seronegative. CDR3 protein: CASSLDSGYNSPLHF. In nucleotide form, the sequence is TGTGCCAGCAGCTTAGACTCGGGTTATAATTCACCCCTCCACTTT.